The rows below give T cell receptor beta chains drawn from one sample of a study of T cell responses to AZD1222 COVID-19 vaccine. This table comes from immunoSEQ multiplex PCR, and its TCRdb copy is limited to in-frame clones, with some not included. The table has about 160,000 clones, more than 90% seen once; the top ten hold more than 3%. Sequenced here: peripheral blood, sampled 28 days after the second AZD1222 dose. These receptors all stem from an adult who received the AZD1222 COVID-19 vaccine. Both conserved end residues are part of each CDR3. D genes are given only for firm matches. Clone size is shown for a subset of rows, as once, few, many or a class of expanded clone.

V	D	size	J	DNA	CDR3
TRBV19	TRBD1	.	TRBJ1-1	TGTGCCAGTAGTTCTCAGGGGGTCACTGAAGCTTTCTTT	CASSSQGVTEAFF
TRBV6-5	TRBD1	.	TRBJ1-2	TGTGCCAGCATGAGGGACAGGGGGAACTATGGCTACACCTTC	CASMRDRGNYGYTF
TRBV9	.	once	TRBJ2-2	TGTGCCAGCAGAGCCGGGACTTCCCACACCGGGGAGCTGTTTTTT	CASRAGTSHTGELFF
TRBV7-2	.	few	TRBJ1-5	TGTGCCAGCAGCTTAGTTTGGGGCAATCAGCCCCAGCATTTT	CASSLVWGNQPQHF
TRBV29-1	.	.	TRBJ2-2	TGCAGCGTCCCGGGACTTGGGAACACCGGGGAGCTGTTTTTT	CSVPGLGNTGELFF
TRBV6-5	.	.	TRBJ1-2	TGTGCCAGCAGTCCGAGGAGGCCTTACTATGGCTACACCTTC	CASSPRRPYYGYTF
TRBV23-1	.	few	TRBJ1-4	TGCGCCAGCAGTCAGACGAACCCTACTAATGAAAAACTGTTTTTT	CASSQTNPTNEKLFF
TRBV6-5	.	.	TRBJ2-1	TGTGCCAGCAGTTCCGGACTTTACAATGAGCAGTTCTTC	CASSSGLYNEQFF
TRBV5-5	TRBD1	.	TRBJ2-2	TGTGCCAGCAGCCTTGGACAGGGGGACACCGGGGAGCTGTTTTTT	CASSLGQGDTGELFF
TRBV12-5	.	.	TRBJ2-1	TGTGCTAGTGGTTTGGTGGCGTTAGCGGAGCAGTTCTTC	CASGLVALAEQFF
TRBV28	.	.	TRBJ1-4	TGTGCCAGCAGTTTACGACAGGACCAAAATGAAAAACTGTTTTTT	CASSLRQDQNEKLFF
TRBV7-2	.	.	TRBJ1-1	TGTGCCAGCAGCTTCTACACGGTAAACACTGAAGCTTTCTTT	CASSFYTVNTEAFF
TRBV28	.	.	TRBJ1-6	TGTGCCAGCAGTTTTGCGTATTCACCCCTCCACTTT	CASSFAYSPLHF
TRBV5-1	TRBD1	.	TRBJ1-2	TGCGCCAGCAGCTCGACAGGGGGCACGGGCTATGGCTACACCTTC	CASSSTGGTGYGYTF
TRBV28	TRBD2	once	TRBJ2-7	TGTGCCAGCACCCAACTAGCGGGAGGAACCTACGAGCAGTACTTC	CASTQLAGGTYEQYF
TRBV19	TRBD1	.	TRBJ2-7	TGTGCCAGTAGTGCACCGGGACAGGGGAGGTACGAGCAGTACTTC	CASSAPGQGRYEQYF
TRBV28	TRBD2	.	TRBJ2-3	TGTGCCAGCAGTTTGTGGGCTAGCGGGAGCGGAAAGGGGCAGTATTTT	CASSLWASGSGKGQYF
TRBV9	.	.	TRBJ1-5	TGTGCCAGCAGCGTAGAGGGGCTCGATCAGCCCCAGCATTTT	CASSVEGLDQPQHF
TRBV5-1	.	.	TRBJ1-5	TGCGCCAGCAGCTTCTCGGGGAATCAGCCCCAGCATTTT	CASSFSGNQPQHF
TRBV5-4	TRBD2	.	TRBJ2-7	TGTGCCAGCAGCTTGAAGGGTGACGGGGGGAATTACGAGCAGTACTTC	CASSLKGDGGNYEQYF
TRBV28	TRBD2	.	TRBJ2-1	TGTGCCAGCAACATACCAGGGACTAGCGGGATCGGTGAGCAGTTCTTC	CASNIPGTSGIGEQFF
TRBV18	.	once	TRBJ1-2	TGTGCCAGCTCACCACAGGCTCACGGCAGCTACACCTTC	CASSPQAHGSYTF